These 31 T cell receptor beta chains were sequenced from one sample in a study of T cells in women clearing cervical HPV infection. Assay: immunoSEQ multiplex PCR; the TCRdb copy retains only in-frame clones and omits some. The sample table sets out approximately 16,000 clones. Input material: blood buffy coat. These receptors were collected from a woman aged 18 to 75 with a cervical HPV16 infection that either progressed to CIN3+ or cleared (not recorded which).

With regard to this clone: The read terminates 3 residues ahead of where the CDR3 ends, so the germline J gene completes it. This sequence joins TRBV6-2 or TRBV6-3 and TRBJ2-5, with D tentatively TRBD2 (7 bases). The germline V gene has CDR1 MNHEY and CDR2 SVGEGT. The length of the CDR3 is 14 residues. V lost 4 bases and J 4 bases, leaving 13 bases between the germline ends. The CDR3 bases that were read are TGTGCCAGCAGTTTGGGGGGGGGCGTAGAGACC. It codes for CASSLGGGVET. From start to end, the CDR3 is CASSLGGGVETQYF.

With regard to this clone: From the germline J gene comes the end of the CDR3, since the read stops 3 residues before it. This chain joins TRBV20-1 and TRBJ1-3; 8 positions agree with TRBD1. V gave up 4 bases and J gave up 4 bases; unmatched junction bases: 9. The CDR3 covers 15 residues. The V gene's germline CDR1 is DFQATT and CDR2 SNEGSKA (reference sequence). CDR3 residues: CSAIKQGAKGNTIYF. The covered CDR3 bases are TGCAGTGCTATAAAGCAGGGGGCTAAAGGAAACACC.

The CDR3 DNA, read in part, is TGTGCCAGCAGCTTAGAAAGACAGGGGGCCTACGAG. Translated, it gives CASSLERQGAYE. The whole CDR3 region reads CASSLERQGAYEQYF. V and J are TRBV7-9 and TRBJ2-7; 9 bases agree with TRBD1. The read comes to an end 3 residues before the CDR3 does, leaving the germline J gene to fill in the end. V trimming: 1 base; J trimming: 2 bases; junction bases outside the gene matches: 3. The CDR3 has 15 residues. The germline gives CDR1 SEHNR, CDR2 FQNEAQ (reference sequence).

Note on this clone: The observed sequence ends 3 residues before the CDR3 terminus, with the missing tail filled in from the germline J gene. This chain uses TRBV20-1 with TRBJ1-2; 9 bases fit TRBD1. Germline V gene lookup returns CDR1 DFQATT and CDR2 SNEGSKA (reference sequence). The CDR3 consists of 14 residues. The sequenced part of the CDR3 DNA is TGCAGTGCTAGAGATCCCGGCGGGACAGGGGGC. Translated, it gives CSARDPGGTGG. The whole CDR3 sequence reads CSARDPGGTGGYTF.

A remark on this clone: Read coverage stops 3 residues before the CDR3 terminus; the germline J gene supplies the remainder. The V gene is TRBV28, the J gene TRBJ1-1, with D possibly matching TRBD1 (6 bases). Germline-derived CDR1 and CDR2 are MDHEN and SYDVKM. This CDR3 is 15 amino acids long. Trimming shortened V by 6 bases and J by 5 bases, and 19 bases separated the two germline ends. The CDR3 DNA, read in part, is TGTGCCAGCAGACTCCGGGACACCGCATGGACTGAA. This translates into CASRLRDTAWTE. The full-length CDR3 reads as CASRLRDTAWTEAFF.

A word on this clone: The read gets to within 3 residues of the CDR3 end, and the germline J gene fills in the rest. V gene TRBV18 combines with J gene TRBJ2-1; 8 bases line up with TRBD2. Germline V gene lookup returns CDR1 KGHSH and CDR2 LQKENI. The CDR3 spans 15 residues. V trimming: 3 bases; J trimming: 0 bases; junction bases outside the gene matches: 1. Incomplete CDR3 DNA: TGTGCCAGCTCACCCGGGGGGGACTCCTACAATGAG. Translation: CASSPGGDSYNE. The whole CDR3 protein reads CASSPGGDSYNEQFF.

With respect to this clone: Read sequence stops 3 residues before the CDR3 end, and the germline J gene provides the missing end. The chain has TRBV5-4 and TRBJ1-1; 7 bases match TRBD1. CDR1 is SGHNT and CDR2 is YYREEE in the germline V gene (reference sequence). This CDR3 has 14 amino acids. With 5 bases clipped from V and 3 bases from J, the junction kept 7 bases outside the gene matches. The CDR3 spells CASSGDSRYTEAFF. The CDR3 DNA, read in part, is TGTGCCAGCAGTGGGGACAGCAGATACACTGAA. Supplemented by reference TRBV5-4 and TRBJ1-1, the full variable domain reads ETGVTQSPTHLIKTRGQQVTLRCSSQSGHNTVSWYQQALGQGPQFIFQYYREEENGRGNFPPRFSGLQFPNYSSELNVNALELDDSALYLCASSGDSRYTEAFFGQGTRLTVV.

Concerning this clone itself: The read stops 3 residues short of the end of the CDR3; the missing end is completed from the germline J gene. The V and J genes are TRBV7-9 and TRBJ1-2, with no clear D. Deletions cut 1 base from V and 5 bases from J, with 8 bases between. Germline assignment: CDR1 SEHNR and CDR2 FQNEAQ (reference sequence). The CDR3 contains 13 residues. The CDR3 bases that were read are TGTGCCAGCAGCTTAGGCAACAAGTATGGC. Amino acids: CASSLGNKYG. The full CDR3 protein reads CASSLGNKYGYTF.

The sequenced part of the CDR3 DNA is TGTGCCAGCTCACCCGGACTAGCTGGGTACGAC. This encodes CASSPGLAGYD. The whole CDR3 region reads CASSPGLAGYDYTF. The chain employs TRBV18 and TRBJ1-2; D uncertain. The read is 3 residues too short to cover the CDR3 end, so that end is filled in from the germline J gene. This CDR3 has 14 residues. The germline V gene has CDR1 KGHSH and CDR2 LQKENI.

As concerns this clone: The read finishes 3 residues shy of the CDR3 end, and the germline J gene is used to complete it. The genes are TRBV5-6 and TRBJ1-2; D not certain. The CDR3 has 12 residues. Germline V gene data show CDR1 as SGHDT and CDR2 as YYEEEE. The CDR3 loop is CASSRALKGYTF. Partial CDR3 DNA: TGTGCCAGCAGCCGAGCCTTGAAGGGC.

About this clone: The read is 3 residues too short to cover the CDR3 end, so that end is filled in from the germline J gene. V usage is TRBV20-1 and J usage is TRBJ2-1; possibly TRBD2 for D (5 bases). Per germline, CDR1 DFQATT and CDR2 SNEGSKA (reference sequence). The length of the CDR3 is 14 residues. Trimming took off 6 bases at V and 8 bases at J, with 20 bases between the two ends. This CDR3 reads CSAILLDPGDEQFF. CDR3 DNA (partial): TGCAGTGCGATACTACTAGATCCAGGCGATGAG.

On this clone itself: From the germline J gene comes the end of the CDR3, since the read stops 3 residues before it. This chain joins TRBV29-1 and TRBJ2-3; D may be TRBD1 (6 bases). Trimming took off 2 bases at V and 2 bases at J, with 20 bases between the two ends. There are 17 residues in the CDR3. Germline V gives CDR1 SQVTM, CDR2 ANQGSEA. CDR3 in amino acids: CSVEPIWDTGYTDTQYF. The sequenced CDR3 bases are TGCAGCGTTGAACCAATTTGGGACACGGGCTACACAGATACG.

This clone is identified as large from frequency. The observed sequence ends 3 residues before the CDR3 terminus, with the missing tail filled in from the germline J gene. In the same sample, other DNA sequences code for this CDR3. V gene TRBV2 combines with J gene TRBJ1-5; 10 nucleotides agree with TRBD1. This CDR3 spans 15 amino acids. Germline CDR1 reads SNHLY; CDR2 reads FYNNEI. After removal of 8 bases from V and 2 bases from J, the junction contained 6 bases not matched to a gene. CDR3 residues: CASVGQGVGNQPQHF. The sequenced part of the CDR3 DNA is TGTGCCAGCGTTGGACAGGGGGTAGGCAATCAGCCC.

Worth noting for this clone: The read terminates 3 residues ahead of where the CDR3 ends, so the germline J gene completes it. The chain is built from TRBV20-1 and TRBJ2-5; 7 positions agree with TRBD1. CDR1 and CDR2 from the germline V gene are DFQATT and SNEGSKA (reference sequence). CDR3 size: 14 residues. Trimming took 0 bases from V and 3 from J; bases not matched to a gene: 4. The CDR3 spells CSAREDRLKETQYF. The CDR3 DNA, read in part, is TGCAGTGCTAGAGAGGACAGGTTAAAAGAGACC.

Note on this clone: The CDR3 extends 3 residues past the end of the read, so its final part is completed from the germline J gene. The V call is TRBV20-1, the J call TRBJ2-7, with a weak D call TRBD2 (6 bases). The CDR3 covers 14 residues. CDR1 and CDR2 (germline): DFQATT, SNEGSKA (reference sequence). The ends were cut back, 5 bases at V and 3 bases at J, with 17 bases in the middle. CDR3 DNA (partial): TGCAGTGCTCCTCCGGCCTCAGCGGGCTACGAG. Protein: CSAPPASAGYE. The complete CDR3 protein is CSAPPASAGYEQYF.

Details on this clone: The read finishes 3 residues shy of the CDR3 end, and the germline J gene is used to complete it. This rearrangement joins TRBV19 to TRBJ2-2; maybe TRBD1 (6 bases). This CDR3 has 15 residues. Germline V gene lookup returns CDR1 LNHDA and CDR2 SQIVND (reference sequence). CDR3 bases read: TGTGCCAGTACCTTCCTGACAGGTTCGGATGAAAAG. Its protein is CASTFLTGSDEK. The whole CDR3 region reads CASTFLTGSDEKLFF.

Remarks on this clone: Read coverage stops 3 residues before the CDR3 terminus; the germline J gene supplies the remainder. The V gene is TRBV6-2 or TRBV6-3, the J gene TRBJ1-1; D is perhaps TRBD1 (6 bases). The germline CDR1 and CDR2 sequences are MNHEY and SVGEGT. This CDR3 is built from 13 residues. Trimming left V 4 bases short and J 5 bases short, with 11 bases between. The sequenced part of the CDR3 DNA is TGTGCCAGCAGTTGGGAGGGGACAACTGAA. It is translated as CASSWEGTTE. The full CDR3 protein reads CASSWEGTTEAFF.

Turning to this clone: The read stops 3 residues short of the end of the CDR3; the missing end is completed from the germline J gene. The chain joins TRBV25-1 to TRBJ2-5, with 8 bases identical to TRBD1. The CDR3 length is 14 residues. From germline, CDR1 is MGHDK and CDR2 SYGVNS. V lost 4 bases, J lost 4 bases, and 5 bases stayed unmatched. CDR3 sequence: CASSALDRGETQYF. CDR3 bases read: TGTGCCAGCAGTGCACTCGACAGGGGAGAGACC. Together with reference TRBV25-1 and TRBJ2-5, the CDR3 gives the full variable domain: EADIYQTPRYLVIGTGKKITLECSQTMGHDKMYWYQQDPGMELHLIHYSYGVNSTEKGDLSSESTVSRIRTEHFPLTLESARPSHTSQYLCASSALDRGETQYFGPGTRLLVL.

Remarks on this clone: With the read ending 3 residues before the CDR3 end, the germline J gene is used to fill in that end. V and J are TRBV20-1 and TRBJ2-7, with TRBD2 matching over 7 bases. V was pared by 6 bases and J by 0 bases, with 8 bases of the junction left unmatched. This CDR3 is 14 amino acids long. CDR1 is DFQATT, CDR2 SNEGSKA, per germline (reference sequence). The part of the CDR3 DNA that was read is TGCAGTGCCAAACTAGCGCTCTCCTCCTACGAG. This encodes CSAKLALSSYE. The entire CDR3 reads CSAKLALSSYEQYF.

The covered CDR3 bases are TGCAGTGCTAGAGATTCATGGGCTAGCGGGGGGCCCACAGATACG. It specifies CSARDSWASGGPTDT. The full CDR3 sequence reads CSARDSWASGGPTDTQYF. The chain couples TRBV20-1 to TRBJ2-3; 11 bases map to TRBD2. The CDR3 end lies 3 residues beyond the end of the read and is filled in from the germline J gene. Germline V gene data show CDR1 as DFQATT and CDR2 as SNEGSKA (reference sequence). V was pared by 0 bases and J by 2 bases, with 10 bases of the junction left unmatched. The CDR3 spans 18 residues.

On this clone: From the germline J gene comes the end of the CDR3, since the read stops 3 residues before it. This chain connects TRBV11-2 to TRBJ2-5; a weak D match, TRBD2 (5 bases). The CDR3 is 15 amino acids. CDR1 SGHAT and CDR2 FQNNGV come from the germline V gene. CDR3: CASTPTPSSTDTQYF. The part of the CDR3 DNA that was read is TGTGCCAGCACCCCTACTCCCTCTAGCACAGATACC.

CDR3 DNA (partial): TGTGCCAGCAGCGTCCGTCCCAGGGGGGACACTGAA. This codes for CASSVRPRGDTE. The complete CDR3 sequence is CASSVRPRGDTEAFF. The V gene is TRBV7-2, the J gene TRBJ1-1; TRBD1 matches at 7 bases. The CDR3 end falls 3 residues outside the read, so it is completed with the germline J gene. The CDR3 length is 15 residues. Germline CDR1 SGHTA, CDR2 FQGNSA. J was trimmed by 3 bases and V by 5 bases; bases with no gene match: 9.

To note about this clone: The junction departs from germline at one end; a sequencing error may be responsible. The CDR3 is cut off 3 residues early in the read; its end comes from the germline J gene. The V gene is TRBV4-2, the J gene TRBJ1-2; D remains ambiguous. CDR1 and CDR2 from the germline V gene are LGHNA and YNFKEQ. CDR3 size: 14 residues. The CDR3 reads CASSQQRADYGYTF. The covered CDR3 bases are TGCGCCAGCAGTCAACAGCGGGCTGACTATGGC.

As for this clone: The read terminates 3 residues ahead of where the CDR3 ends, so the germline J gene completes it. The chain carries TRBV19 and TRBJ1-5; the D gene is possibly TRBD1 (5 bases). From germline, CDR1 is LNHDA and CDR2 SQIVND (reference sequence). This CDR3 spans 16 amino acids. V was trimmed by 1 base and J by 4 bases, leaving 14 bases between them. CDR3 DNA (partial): TGTGCCAGTAGTATAGCGGGGGTAATGAGGAATCAGCCC. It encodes CASSIAGVMRNQP. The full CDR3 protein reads CASSIAGVMRNQPQHF.

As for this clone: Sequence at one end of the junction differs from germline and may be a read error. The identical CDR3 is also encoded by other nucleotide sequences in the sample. CDR3 bases read: TGCAGTGCTAGTGACAGAACCTCTGGAAACACG. Translating it yields CSASDRTSGNT. From start to end, the CDR3 is CSASDRTSGNTIYF. The rearrangement joins TRBV20-1 to TRBJ1-3; a possible D gene is TRBD1 (5 bases). The DNA ends 3 residues before the CDR3 does, and the rest of the CDR3 is filled in from the germline J gene. Per germline, CDR1 DFQATT and CDR2 SNEGSKA (reference sequence). The CDR3 loop spans 14 amino acids.

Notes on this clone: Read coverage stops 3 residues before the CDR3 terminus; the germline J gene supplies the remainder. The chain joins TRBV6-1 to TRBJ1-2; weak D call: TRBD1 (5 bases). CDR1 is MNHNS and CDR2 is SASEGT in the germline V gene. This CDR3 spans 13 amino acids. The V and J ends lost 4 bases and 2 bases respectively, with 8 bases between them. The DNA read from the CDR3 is TGTGCCAGCAGTGCAGGGTGGAACTATGGC. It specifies CASSAGWNYG. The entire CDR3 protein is CASSAGWNYGYTF.

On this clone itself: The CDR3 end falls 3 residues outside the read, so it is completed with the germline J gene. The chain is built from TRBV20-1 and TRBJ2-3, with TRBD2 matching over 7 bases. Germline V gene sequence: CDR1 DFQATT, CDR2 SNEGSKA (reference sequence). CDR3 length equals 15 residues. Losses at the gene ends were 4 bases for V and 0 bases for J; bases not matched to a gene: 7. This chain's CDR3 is CSATTGLGSTDTQYF. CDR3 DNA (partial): TGCAGTGCTACAACCGGACTAGGGAGCACAGATACG.

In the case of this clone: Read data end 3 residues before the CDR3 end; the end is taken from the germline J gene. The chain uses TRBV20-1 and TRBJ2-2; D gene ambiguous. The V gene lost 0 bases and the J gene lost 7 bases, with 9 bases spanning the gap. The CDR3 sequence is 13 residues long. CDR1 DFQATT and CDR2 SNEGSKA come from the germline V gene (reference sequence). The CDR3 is CSARDPSGGELFF. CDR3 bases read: TGCAGTGCTAGAGACCCCAGTGGCGGGGAG.

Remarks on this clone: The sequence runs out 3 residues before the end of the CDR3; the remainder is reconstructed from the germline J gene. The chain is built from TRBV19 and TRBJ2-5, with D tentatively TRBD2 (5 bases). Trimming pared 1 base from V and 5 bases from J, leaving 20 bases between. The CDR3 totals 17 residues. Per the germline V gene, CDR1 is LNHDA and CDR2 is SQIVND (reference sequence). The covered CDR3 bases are TGTGCCAGTAGTATAGCCCACATTGCGAATTCGGGGGAGACC. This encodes CASSIAHIANSGET. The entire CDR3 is CASSIAHIANSGETQYF.

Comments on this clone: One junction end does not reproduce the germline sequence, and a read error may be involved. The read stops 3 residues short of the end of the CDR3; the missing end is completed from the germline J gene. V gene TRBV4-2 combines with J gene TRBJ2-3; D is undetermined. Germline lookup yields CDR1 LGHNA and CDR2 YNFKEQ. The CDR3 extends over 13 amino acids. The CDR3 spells CASSQDLSDTQYF. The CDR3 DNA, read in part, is TGCGCCAGCAGCCAAGATCTTTCAGATACG.

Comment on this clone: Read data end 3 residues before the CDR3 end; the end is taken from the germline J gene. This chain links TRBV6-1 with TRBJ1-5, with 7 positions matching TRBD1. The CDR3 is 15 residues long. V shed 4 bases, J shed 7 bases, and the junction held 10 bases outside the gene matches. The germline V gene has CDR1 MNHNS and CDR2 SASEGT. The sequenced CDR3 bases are TGTGCCAGCAGTGCAGAAGGGACAGAACGCCAGCCC. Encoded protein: CASSAEGTERQP. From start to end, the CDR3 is CASSAEGTERQPQHF.